These 21 T cell receptor beta chains came from one sample sequenced in a study of shared clonotypes between healthy human individuals (dated by TCRdb to about 2020). The library was generated by the immunoSEQ multiplex PCR assay. Sourced from immuneACCESS, this table was stored by TCRdb with only in-frame sequences that have V and J called. A share of the clones is absent; for the studies checked, an unresolved V gene accounts for under half, and the remainder has no known explanation. Present in this sample are some 2.1 million clones, just under 95% of which were seen just once. Around 1.7% of the sample belongs to the ten largest clones. For the CD8 naive samples, CD45RO-negative cells were positively selected for CCR7, yielding a CD45RA+CCR7+ population from which TemRA cells were excluded. Sequenced sample: naive CD8+ T cells from PBMCs. The cell subset or site label here, explained by the study, means: CD45RA+CCR7+. These receptors all come from a man aged 18 to 35 in good health. Some clones in this sample may be carry-over from other donors' samples.

The chain combines TRBV19 with TRBJ2-7; TRBD1 agrees at 12 bases. CDR3 length: 15 amino acids. The V gene's germline CDR1 is LNHDA and CDR2 SQIVND (reference sequence). The J segment lost 4 bases and the V segment lost 6 bases, leaving 7 bases of the junction unmatched. DNA for the CDR3: TGTGCCAGTAGCACCGGGACAGGGGGCAAGTACGAGCAGTACTTC. Protein product: CASSTGTGGKYEQYF. The full variable domain, completed using reference TRBV19 and TRBJ2-7, is DGGITQSPKYLFRKEGQNVTLSCEQNLNHDAMYWYRQDPGQGLRLIYYSQIVNDFQKGDIAEGYSVSREKKESFPLTVTSAQKNPTAFYLCASSTGTGGKYEQYFGPGTRLTVT.

This clone was detected only once. V usage is TRBV12-5 and J usage is TRBJ2-1; 16 nucleotides line up with TRBD2. V shed 5 bases, J shed 5 bases, and the junction held 9 bases outside the gene matches. CDR3 length: 18 amino acids. The germline CDR1 and CDR2 sequences are LGHNT and FRNRAP. CDR3 DNA sequence: TGTGCTAGTGGTCAGGGACTAGCGGGAGGGCTTCCTCACAATGAGCAGTTCTTC. The encoded protein is CASGQGLAGGLPHNEQFF.

A single count supports this clone. J is TRBJ1-5 and V is TRBV25-1; D remains unclear. The CDR3 loop spans 14 amino acids. From germline, CDR1 is MGHDK and CDR2 SYGVNS. Between the trimmed V and J ends, which lost 0 bases and 7 bases, there was a span of 10 bases. The CDR3 nucleotides are TGTGCCAGCAGTGAATATAGGGTGGACCAGCCCCAGCATTTT. Translation gives CASSEYRVDQPQHF. Supplemented by reference TRBV25-1 and TRBJ1-5, the full variable domain reads EADIYQTPRYLVIGTGKKITLECSQTMGHDKMYWYQQDPGMELHLIHYSYGVNSTEKGDLSSESTVSRIRTEHFPLTLESARPSHTSQYLCASSEYRVDQPQHFGDGTRLSIL.

This clone appeared a single time. The chain uses TRBV28 and TRBJ2-7, with TRBD2 matching over 7 bases. CDR1 and CDR2 from the germline V gene are MDHEN and SYDVKM. CDR3 length: 17 amino acids. Trimming took 5 bases from V and 0 from J; bases not matched to a gene: 13. CDR3 in amino acids: CASSPGGVAPLSYEQYF. CDR3 bases: TGTGCCAGCAGTCCTGGGGGGGTAGCGCCCCTCTCCTACGAGCAGTACTTC.

The chain joins TRBV6-5 to TRBJ2-1, with 8 bases lining up with TRBD2. The trim removed 5 bases at V and 0 bases at J, leaving 3 bases unmatched. The CDR3 covers 15 residues. Germline values: CDR1 MNHEY, CDR2 SVGAGI. The DNA of the CDR3 is TGTGCCAGCAGTATGAGCGGGAGCTCCTACAATGAGCAGTTCTTC. It yields the protein CASSMSGSSYNEQFF.

The chain couples TRBV4-2 to TRBJ2-7; 8 nucleotides align to TRBD2. In germline, CDR1 is LGHNA, CDR2 YNFKEQ. The CDR3 spans 14 residues. V lost 1 base, J lost 5 bases, and 4 bases stayed unmatched. The DNA for the CDR3 is TGTGCCAGCAGCCAAGGGCGGGAGGCCCACGAGCAGTACTTC. As protein: CASSQGREAHEQYF.

The chain recombines TRBV7-6 with TRBJ2-1, with TRBD2 as a possible D gene (5 bases). CDR1 and CDR2 from the germline V gene are SGHVS and FNYEAQ. CDR3 length equals 17 residues. The V gene lost 1 base and the J gene lost 6 bases, with 19 bases spanning the gap. CDR3 coding DNA: TGTGCCAGCAGCTTAGACCCCTCAGTGGGAGTGGGCAATGAGCAGTTCTTC. Translation: CASSLDPSVGVGNEQFF.

This clone was seen a single time. This chain uses TRBV9 with TRBJ2-1; TRBD2 aligns across 7 bases. Germline V gene data show CDR1 as SGDLS and CDR2 as YYNGEE. There are 16 residues in the CDR3. The junction had 13 bases not matched to a gene; V was cut back by 3 bases and J by 7 bases. CDR3 nucleotides: TGTGCCAGCAGCGCCCTTCGGAGGGAGGGCATAAATGAGCAGTTCTTC. This encodes CASSALRREGINEQFF.

The V call is TRBV5-1, the J call TRBJ2-7; possible D gene TRBD1, 5 bases. Germline V CDR1 and CDR2: SGHRS, YFSETQ. The CDR3 loop spans 16 amino acids. V lost 0 bases and J lost 5, with 18 bases in between. DNA of the CDR3: TGCGCCAGCAGCTTGGAGGCGGTCAGGGTCTTCGACGAGCAGTACTTC. Translation: CASSLEAVRVFDEQYF.

This clone was seen just once. As DNA, the CDR3 is TGCGCCAGCAGCCTTCGGGTGACTCGGGGGGACCAAGAGACCCAGTACTTC. Protein product: CASSLRVTRGDQETQYF. This rearrangement joins TRBV4-1 to TRBJ2-5; 7 bases are a match to TRBD2. The V gene end was trimmed by 4 bases and the J gene end by 0 bases; junction bases not matched to a gene: 11. The CDR3 runs 17 residues. From germline, CDR1 is MGHRA and CDR2 YSYEKL.

A remark on this clone: The sample carries other DNA sequences with the same CDR3. The chain carries TRBV29-1 and TRBJ2-1; D is unresolved. Between the trimmed V and J ends, which lost 4 bases and 8 bases, there was a span of 6 bases. Germline values: CDR1 SQVTM, CDR2 ANQGSEA. The CDR3 is 10 residues long. This chain's CDR3 is CSVGGDEQFF. Written as DNA, the CDR3 is TGCAGCGTTGGTGGGGATGAGCAGTTCTTC.

Concerning this clone itself: The sample carries other DNA sequences with the same CDR3. The chain links TRBV11-2 to TRBJ2-3; D remains unclear. Deletions cut 1 base from V and 3 bases from J, with 8 bases between. This CDR3 is 14 amino acids long. Germline V gene lookup returns CDR1 SGHAT and CDR2 FQNNGV. As DNA, the CDR3 is TGTGCCAGCAGCTTAGTCGGTGGAACAGATACGCAGTATTTT. Translating gives CASSLVGGTDTQYF.

A note on this clone: This specimen includes other DNA sequences encoding the same CDR3. This sequence joins TRBV13 and TRBJ2-1; D perhaps matches TRBD1 (5 bases). CDR1 and CDR2 from the germline V gene are PRHDT and FYEKMQ (reference sequence). CDR3 length: 12 residues. V gave up 5 bases and J gave up 8 bases, with 10 bases separating them. The chain's CDR3 is CASSLGPDEQFF. CDR3 nucleotides: TGTGCCAGCAGCCTGGGGCCGGATGAGCAGTTCTTC.

This rearrangement joins TRBV19 to TRBJ2-6; the match to TRBD1 covers 8 bases. Germline V gene lookup returns CDR1 LNHDA and CDR2 SQIVND (reference sequence). With 8 bases clipped from V and 4 bases from J, the junction kept 4 bases outside the gene matches. This CDR3 has 14 amino acids. The DNA for the CDR3 is TGTGCCAGTGTTGACAGGGGAGGGGCCAACGTCCTGACTTTC. The encoded protein is CASVDRGGANVLTF. Combining the CDR3 with reference TRBV19 and TRBJ2-6 gives the whole variable domain DGGITQSPKYLFRKEGQNVTLSCEQNLNHDAMYWYRQDPGQGLRLIYYSQIVNDFQKGDIAEGYSVSREKKESFPLTVTSAQKNPTAFYLCASVDRGGANVLTFGAGSRLTVL.

This clone has only one observation. The rearrangement links TRBV19 to TRBJ2-2; D gene unclear. The germline gives CDR1 LNHDA, CDR2 SQIVND (reference sequence). This CDR3 comprises 14 residues. V was cut by 5 bases and J by 4 bases, with 11 bases left in between. CDR3 sequence reads: CASSSWTSTGELFF. As DNA, the CDR3 is TGTGCCAGTAGTTCGTGGACGAGCACCGGGGAGCTGTTTTTT.

The chain links TRBV27 to TRBJ2-3; D gene ambiguous. CDR3 length equals 12 residues. Between the trimmed V and J ends, which lost 0 bases and 5 bases, there was a span of 3 bases. Germline V gives CDR1 MNHEY, CDR2 SMNVEV (reference sequence). CDR3 region: CASSLSQDTQYF. CDR3 DNA: TGTGCCAGCAGTTTATCCCAAGATACGCAGTATTTT.

CDR3 DNA sequence: TGTGCCAGCAGCCAAGCCGAGGGTCTCTTTTACGAGCAGTACTTC. Its protein is CASSQAEGLFYEQYF. The chain combines TRBV14 with TRBJ2-7; TRBD2 might be the D (5 bases). Germline CDR1 SGHDN, CDR2 FVKESK. V was clipped by 1 base and J by 4 bases, with 14 bases between them. CDR3 size: 15 residues. The entire variable domain, with the rest obtained from reference TRBV14 and TRBJ2-7, is as follows: EAGVTQFPSHSVIEKGQTVTLRCDPISGHDNLYWYRRVMGKEIKFLLHFVKESKQDESGMPNNRFLAERTGGTYSTLKVQPAELEDSGVYFCASSQAEGLFYEQYFGPGTRLTVT.

CDR3 nucleotide sequence: TGTGCCAGCAGCTTAGGTCACCGGGGGACGTGGGAGCAGTTCTTC. Amino acid sequence: CASSLGHRGTWEQFF. The chain is built from TRBV7-9 and TRBJ2-1; TRBD2 is a possible D gene (6 bases). The V gene's germline CDR1 is SEHNR and CDR2 FQNEAQ (reference sequence). This CDR3 region has 15 residues. V was pared by 1 base and J by 10 bases, with 17 bases between. Supplemented by reference TRBV7-9 and TRBJ2-1, the full variable domain reads DTGVSQNPRHKITKRGQNVTFRCDPISEHNRLYWYRQTLGQGPEFLTYFQNEAQLEKSRLLSDRFSAERPKGSFSTLEIQRTEQGDSAMYLCASSLGHRGTWEQFFGPGTRLTVL.

V and J are TRBV6-4 and TRBJ2-6; no firm D call. Trimming left V 5 bases short and J 0 bases short, with 14 bases between. The CDR3 is made up of 17 amino acids. Germline loops: CDR1 MRHNA, CDR2 SNTAGT. The CDR3 coding sequence is TGTGCCAGCAGTCCCGGGCCAGAGGTCTCTGGGGCCAACGTCCTGACTTTC. This sequence encodes CASSPGPEVSGANVLTF.

Of note for this clone: Additional DNA sequences in this sample encode the identical CDR3. The chain carries TRBV27 and TRBJ2-3; 8 bases agree with TRBD2. Germline V gene data show CDR1 as MNHEY and CDR2 as SMNVEV (reference sequence). V lost 3 bases and J lost 5; bases outside the gene matches: 4. CDR3 length: 14 residues. The DNA of the CDR3 is TGTGCCAGCAGTTTGGGACTAGGCGGAGATACGCAGTATTTT. Its translation is CASSLGLGGDTQYF.

Worth noting for this clone: The sample carries other DNA sequences with the same CDR3. The chain employs TRBV4-1 and TRBJ2-7, with TRBD1 identical over 7 bases. CDR3 length: 15 residues. The ends lost 2 bases at V and 0 bases at J; junction bases unmatched: 4. Germline values: CDR1 MGHRA, CDR2 YSYEKL. Written as DNA, the CDR3 is TGCGCCAGCAGCCAAAACAGGGGCCCCTCCTACGAGCAGTACTTC. This gives the protein CASSQNRGPSYEQYF.